Each of the 15 T cell receptor beta chains below was sequenced from the same sample in a study of T cells in Graves' hyperthyroidism and ophthalmopathy. The source material, RNA transcripts, was used to amplify TCR beta CDR3 regions. During a first-round RT-PCR of the TCR CDR3, the HTBI primer set was used. TCRdb re-called the multiplex PCR reads with MiXCR, one entry per CDR3 protein. The table shows about 580,000 distinct CDR3 sequences, with about 14% occurring only once. The material sequenced was blood. The receptors come from a woman aged 25 to 45 with Graves' hyperthyroidism that later progressed to Graves' ophthalmopathy.

V and J are TRBV9 and TRBJ2-7; possible D gene TRBD2, 6 bases. The CDR3 has 13 residues. The germline V gene has CDR1 SGDLS and CDR2 YYNGEE. V lost 2 bases, J lost 4 bases, and 10 bases lay in between. The CDR3 loop reads CASSVGGEYEQYF. The CDR3 bases are TGTGCCAGCAGCGTCGGCGGGGAATACGAGCAGTACTTC.

Regarding this clonotype: The CDR3 ends on some other residue instead of the conserved phenylalanine or tryptophan, so this is likely a read error. V usage is TRBV10-1 and J usage is TRBJ2-2; 7 bases are shared with TRBD2. After removal of 0 bases from V and 5 bases from J, the junction contained 12 bases not matched to a gene. The CDR3 is made up of 18 amino acids. Per germline, CDR1 WNHNN and CDR2 SYGVQD (reference sequence). The CDR3 reads CASSESGRGPLHTGELFL. DNA for the CDR3: TGCGCCAGCAGTGAGTCGGGGAGGGGCCCCCTTCATACCGGGGAGCTGTTTCTT.

Remarks on this clonotype: The junction and the germline gene differ at one end; a read error may be behind it. The chain couples TRBV19 to TRBJ1-5; no firm D call. Germline V gene lookup returns CDR1 LNHDA and CDR2 SQIVND (reference sequence). The CDR3 runs 12 residues. CDR3 residues: CAGSKGNQPQHF. The CDR3 coding sequence is TGTGCCGGTAGTAAGGGCAATCAGCCCCAGCATTTT.

The sample holds many counts of this clonotype. This chain links TRBV18 with TRBJ2-3, with TRBD2 matching over 11 bases. Germline V CDR1 and CDR2: KGHSH, LQKENI. CDR3 length: 18 amino acids. J was trimmed by 5 bases and V by 6 bases; bases with no gene match: 16. The CDR3 protein is CASSPTSSGRMVGDTQYF. The CDR3, as DNA: TGTGCCAGCTCTCCAACCTCTAGCGGGAGGATGGTGGGAGATACGCAGTATTTT. The full variable domain, rest sourced from reference TRBV18 and TRBJ2-3, is NAGVMQNPRHLVRRRGQEARLRCSPMKGHSHVYWYRQLPEEGLKFMVYLQKENIIDESGMPKERFSAEFPKEGPSILRIQQVVRGDSAAYFCASSPTSSGRMVGDTQYFGPGTRLTVL.

The rearrangement joins TRBV28 to TRBJ2-3; TRBD1 aligns across 7 bases. The CDR3 sequence is 11 residues long. Germline assignment: CDR1 MDHEN and CDR2 SYDVKM. Germline trimming cut 10 bases from V and 7 bases from J; bases unmatched to any gene: 5. This CDR3 is CAIRRGNTQYF. The CDR3 DNA is TGTGCCATACGCAGGGGGAATACGCAGTATTTT.

This clonotype was seen ten or more times. The rearrangement links TRBV6-1 to TRBJ2-3; D unclear. There are 14 residues in the CDR3. Trimming took off 2 bases at V and 2 bases at J, with 8 bases between the two ends. CDR1 MNHNS and CDR2 SASEGT come from the germline V gene. The CDR3 protein is CASSEYRATDTQYF. In DNA form, the CDR3 reads TGTGCCAGCAGTGAATACCGGGCCACAGATACGCAGTATTTT.

This clonotype was recorded at least ten times. The chain employs TRBV6-5 and TRBJ1-2; D may be TRBD1 (5 bases). V lost 0 bases and J lost 2, with 10 bases in between. This CDR3 comprises 15 residues. The germline V gene has CDR1 MNHEY and CDR2 SVGAGI. Written as DNA, the CDR3 is TGTGCCAGCAGTTACTCGATGGAGGGGAACTATGGCTACACCTTC. This sequence encodes CASSYSMEGNYGYTF.

Regarding this clonotype: A read error may be the cause here, since a much bigger clone is one base away. This sequence joins TRBV14 and TRBJ2-3; D uncertain. CDR3 size: 13 residues. The germline gives CDR1 SGHDN, CDR2 FVKESK. For the CDR3, the DNA is TGTGCCAGCAGCCAAGATCTACGAGATGCGCAGTATTTT. Protein product: CASSQDLRDAQYF.

This clonotype was picked up many times. Germline is not matched at one junction end, which may reflect a read error. V gene TRBV11-2 combines with J gene TRBJ2-7; TRBD2 is a possible D gene (6 bases). This CDR3 is 14 amino acids long. CDR1 is SGHAT and CDR2 is FQNNGV in the germline V gene. The CDR3 nucleotides are TGTGCCAGCGGCTTAAGCGCGGGGTCCTACGAGCAGTACTTC. Its protein product is CASGLSAGSYEQYF.

This clonotype was counted ten times or more. V usage is TRBV6-1 and J usage is TRBJ2-1, with D unclear. Trimming took off 8 bases at V and 0 bases at J, with 17 bases between the two ends. The CDR3 runs 16 residues. Germline V gene lookup returns CDR1 MNHNS and CDR2 SASEGT. The CDR3 loop is CASARDSQSSYNEQFF. CDR3 coding DNA: TGTGCCAGCGCTCGCGATAGCCAAAGCTCCTACAATGAGCAGTTCTTC.

A note on this clonotype: A much larger clone differs from this one at a single base, so this may be a read error. The gene calls are TRBV2 and TRBJ2-7; TRBD2 matches at 13 bases. The length of the CDR3 is 15 residues. Germline CDR1 reads SNHLY; CDR2 reads FYNNEI. The chain's CDR3 is CASSQRTSGSYEQHF. The DNA of the CDR3 is TGTGCCAGCAGTCAGAGGACTAGCGGGAGCTACGAGCAGCACTTC.

This clonotype was counted many times. The gene calls are TRBV18 and TRBJ2-5, with D tentatively TRBD2 (6 bases). Germline V CDR1 and CDR2: KGHSH, LQKENI. CDR3 size: 16 residues. With 2 bases removed from V and 5 bases from J, the gap between germline ends came to 18 bases. The CDR3 reads CASSPTWPTSGETQYF. CDR3 DNA: TGTGCCAGCTCACCAACTTGGCCGACTAGTGGGGAGACCCAGTACTTC.

V is TRBV12-3 or TRBV12-4 and J is TRBJ1-5; TRBD1 matches at 10 bases. Trimming at V came to 3 bases and at J to 6 bases, leaving 8 bases not matched to a gene. This CDR3 spans 16 amino acids. CDR3 in amino acids: CASSFNRDRGSQPQHF. Written as DNA, the CDR3 is TGTGCCAGCAGTTTTAACCGGGACAGGGGTAGTCAGCCCCAGCATTTT.

At least ten counts were recorded for this clonotype. The chain carries TRBV3-1 and TRBJ2-1; 11 bases agree with TRBD2. Germline V gene sequence: CDR1 LGHDT, CDR2 YNNKEL (reference sequence). CDR3 length: 16 residues. The trim removed 6 bases at V and 5 bases at J, leaving 9 bases unmatched. The CDR3 protein is CASSASLAGVDNEQFF. The CDR3 DNA follows: TGTGCCAGCAGTGCGTCACTAGCGGGAGTAGACAATGAGCAGTTCTTC.

This clonotype appeared many times. The V and J genes are TRBV12-3 or TRBV12-4 and TRBJ2-1, with unresolved D. V was pared by 3 bases and J by 5 bases, with 14 bases between. The CDR3 contains 15 residues. CDR3 amino acids: CASSFRPDPNNEQFF. The CDR3, as DNA: TGTGCCAGCAGTTTTCGTCCGGACCCTAACAATGAGCAGTTCTTC.